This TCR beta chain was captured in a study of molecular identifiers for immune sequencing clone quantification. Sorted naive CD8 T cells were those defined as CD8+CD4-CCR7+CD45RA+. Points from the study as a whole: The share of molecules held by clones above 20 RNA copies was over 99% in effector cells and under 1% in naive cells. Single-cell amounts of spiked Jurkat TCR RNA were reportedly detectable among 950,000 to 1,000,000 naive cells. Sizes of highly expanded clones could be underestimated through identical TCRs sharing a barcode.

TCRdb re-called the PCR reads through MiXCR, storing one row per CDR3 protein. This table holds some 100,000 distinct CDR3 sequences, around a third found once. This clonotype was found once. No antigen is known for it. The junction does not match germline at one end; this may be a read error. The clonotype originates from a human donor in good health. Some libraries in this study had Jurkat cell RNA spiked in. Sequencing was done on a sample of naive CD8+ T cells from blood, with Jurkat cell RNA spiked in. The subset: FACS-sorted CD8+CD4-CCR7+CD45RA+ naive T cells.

CDR3 sequence: CASSFALGRGSKQPQHF. In nucleotides, the CDR3 is TGTGCCAGCAGCTTTGCGCTGGGCAGGGGGAGCAAGCAGCCCCAGCATTTT. The rearrangement links TRBV7-8 to TRBJ1-5; 7 nucleotides match TRBD1. CDR3 length: 17 residues. Per the germline V gene, CDR1 is SGHVS and CDR2 is FQNEAQ.